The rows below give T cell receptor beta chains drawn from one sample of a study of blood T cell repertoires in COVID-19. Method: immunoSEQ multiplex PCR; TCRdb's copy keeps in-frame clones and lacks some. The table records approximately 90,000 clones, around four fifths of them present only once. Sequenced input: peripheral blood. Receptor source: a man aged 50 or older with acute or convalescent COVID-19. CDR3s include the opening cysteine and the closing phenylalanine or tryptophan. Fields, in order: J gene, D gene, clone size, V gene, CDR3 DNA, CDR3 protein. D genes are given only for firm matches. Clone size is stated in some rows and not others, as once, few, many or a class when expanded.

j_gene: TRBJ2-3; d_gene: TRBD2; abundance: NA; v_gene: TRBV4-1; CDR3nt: TGCGCCAGCAGCCAAGATCGGGGGGGCGGGCCCGCAGATACGCAGTATTTT; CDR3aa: CASSQDRGGGPADTQYF
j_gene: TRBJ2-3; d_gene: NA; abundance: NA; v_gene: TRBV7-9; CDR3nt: TGTGCCAGCAGCTTAGCCCCGGGCAGGGGTCCAGATACGCAGTATTTT; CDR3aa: CASSLAPGRGPDTQYF
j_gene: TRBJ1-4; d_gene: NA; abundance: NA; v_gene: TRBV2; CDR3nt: TGTGCCAGCAGCCTAGTTGCAACTAATGAAAAACTGTTTTTT; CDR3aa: CASSLVATNEKLFF
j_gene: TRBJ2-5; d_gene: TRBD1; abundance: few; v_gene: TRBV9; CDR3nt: TGTGCCAGCAGCGTAGGGGCTGGTCAGGGGGCGATGGAGACCCAGTACTTC; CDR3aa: CASSVGAGQGAMETQYF
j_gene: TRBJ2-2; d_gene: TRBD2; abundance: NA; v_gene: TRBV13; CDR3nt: TGTGCCAGCAGCTTAGGGCTAGCGGGGGGCACCGGGGAGCTGTTTTTT; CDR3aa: CASSLGLAGGTGELFF
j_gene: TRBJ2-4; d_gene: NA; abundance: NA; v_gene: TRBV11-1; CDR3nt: TGTGCCAGCAGCCTCCATAGGGGGAACATTCAGTACTTC; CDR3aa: CASSLHRGNIQYF
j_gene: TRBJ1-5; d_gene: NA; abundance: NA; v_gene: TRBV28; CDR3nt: TGTGCCAGCAGTTCCCCCGGAGCGGGGAATCAGCCCCAGCATTTT; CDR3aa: CASSSPGAGNQPQHF
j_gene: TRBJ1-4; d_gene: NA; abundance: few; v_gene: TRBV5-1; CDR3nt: TGCGCCAGCAGCTTGGCGACGACAGCAACTAATGAAAAACTGTTTTTT; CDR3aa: CASSLATTATNEKLFF
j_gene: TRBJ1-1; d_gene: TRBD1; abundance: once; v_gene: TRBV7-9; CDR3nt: TGTGCCAGCAGCCAAGGGACAGGGCGGAACACTGAAGCTTTCTTT; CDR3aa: CASSQGTGRNTEAFF
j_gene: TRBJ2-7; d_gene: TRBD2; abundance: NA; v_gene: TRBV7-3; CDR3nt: TGTGCCAGCAGCTTGGTCCAACTAGCGGGAGCGCCTTGGGGGTTTCTGGACTACGAGCAGTACTTC; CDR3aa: CASSLVQLAGAPWGFLDYEQYF
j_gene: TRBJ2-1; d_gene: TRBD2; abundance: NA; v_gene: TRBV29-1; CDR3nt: TGCAGCGTCGACTGGGGACTAATGGGGATCTACAATGAGCAGTTCTTC; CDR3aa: CSVDWGLMGIYNEQFF
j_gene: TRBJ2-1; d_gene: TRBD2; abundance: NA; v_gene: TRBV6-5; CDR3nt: TGTGCCAGCAACCGCGGGGGAGGAAATGAGCAGTTCTTC; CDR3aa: CASNRGGGNEQFF
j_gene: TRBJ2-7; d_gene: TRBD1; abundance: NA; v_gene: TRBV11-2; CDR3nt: TGTGCCAGCAGCCCCGACAGGGCCTACGAGCAGTACTTC; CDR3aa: CASSPDRAYEQYF
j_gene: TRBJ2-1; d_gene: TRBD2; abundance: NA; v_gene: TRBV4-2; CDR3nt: TGTGCCAGCAGCCAACGGACTAGCGGGAGTCCCAATGAGCAGTTCTTC; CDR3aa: CASSQRTSGSPNEQFF
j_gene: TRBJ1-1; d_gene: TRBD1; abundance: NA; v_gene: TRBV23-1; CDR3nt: TGCGCCAGCAGTCAGACAGGGTTGTCTCTAACTGAAGCTTTCTTT; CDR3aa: CASSQTGLSLTEAFF
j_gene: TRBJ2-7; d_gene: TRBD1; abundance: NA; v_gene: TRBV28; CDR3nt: TGTGCCAGCAGTCGGACAGGGTCCTACGAGCAGTACTTC; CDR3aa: CASSRTGSYEQYF
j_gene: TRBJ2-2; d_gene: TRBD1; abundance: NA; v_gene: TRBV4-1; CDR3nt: TGCGCCAGCAGCCAGGCCACAACCGGGACAGGGAAGGTCGGGGAGCTGTTTTTT; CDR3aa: CASSQATTGTGKVGELFF
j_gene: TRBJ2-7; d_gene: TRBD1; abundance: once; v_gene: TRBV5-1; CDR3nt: TGCGCCAGCAGCTTGGGGACAGGGGCCCACGAGCAGTACTTC; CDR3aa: CASSLGTGAHEQYF
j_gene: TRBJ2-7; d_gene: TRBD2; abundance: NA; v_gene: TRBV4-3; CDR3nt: TGCGCCAGCAGCCAAGCGATCCCCTTAGCGGGAAGAAAGATCTACGAGCAGTACTTC; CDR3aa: CASSQAIPLAGRKIYEQYF
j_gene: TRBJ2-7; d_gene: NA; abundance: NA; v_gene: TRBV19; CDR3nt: TGTGCCAGTAGTAGAGCATACGAGCAGTACTTC; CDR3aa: CASSRAYEQYF
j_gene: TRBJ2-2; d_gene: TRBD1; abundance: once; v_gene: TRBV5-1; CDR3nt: TGCGCCAGCAGCACCGGACAGGGAGGGCTGTTTTTT; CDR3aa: CASSTGQGGLFF
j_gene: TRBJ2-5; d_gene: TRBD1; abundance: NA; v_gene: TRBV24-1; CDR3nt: TGTGCCACCAGTGATCCGGACAGGGAGGAGACCCAGTACTTC; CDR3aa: CATSDPDREETQYF
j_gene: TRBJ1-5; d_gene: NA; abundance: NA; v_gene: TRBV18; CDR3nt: TGTGCCAGCTCACCACGGGCAGACAATCAGCCCCAGCATTTT; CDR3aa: CASSPRADNQPQHF
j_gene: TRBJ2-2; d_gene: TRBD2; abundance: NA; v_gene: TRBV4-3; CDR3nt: TGCGCCAGCAGCCAAGAGGGGGGGGCCGGGGAGCTGTTTTTT; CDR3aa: CASSQEGGAGELFF
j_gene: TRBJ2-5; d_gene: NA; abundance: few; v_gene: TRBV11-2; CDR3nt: TGTGCCAGCAGCCGAGTCCCGCAGACCCAGTACTTC; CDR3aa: CASSRVPQTQYF
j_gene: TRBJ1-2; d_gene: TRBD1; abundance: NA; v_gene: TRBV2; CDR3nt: TGTGCCAGCAGCGTCGACAGGGCTGGCTACACCTTC; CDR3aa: CASSVDRAGYTF
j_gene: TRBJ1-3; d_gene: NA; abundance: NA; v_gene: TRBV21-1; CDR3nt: TGTGCCAGCAGCAAATCGGAAGGAGGGGCCGGAAACACCATATATTTT; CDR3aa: CASSKSEGGAGNTIYF
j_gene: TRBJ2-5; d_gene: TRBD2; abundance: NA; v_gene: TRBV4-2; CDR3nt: TGTGCCAGCAGCCAGGGCGGGACTAGCGGACAAGAGACCCAGTACTTC; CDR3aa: CASSQGGTSGQETQYF
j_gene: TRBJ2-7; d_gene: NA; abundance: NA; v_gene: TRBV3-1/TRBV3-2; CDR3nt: TGTGCCAGCAGCCAAACAGCCGTTACCTACGAGCAGTACTTC; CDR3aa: CASSQTAVTYEQYF
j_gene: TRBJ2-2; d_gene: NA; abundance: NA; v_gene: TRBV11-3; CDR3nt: TGTGCCAGCAGCTTAGTGGAGGGGGAGCTGTTTTTT; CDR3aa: CASSLVEGELFF
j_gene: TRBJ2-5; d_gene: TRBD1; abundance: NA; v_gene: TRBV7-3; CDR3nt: TGTGCCAGCAGCTTAATGGCAGGGGGTCAAGAGACCCAGTACTTC; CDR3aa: CASSLMAGGQETQYF
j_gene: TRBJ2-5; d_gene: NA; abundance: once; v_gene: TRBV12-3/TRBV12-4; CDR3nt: TGTGCCAGCAGTTCCTTACCTACCCCTGATGACTTC; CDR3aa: CASSSLPTPDDF
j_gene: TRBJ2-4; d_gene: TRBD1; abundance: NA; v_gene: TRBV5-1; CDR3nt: TGCGCCAGCAGCTCGGGACAGGTAGAAGGCATTCAGTACTTC; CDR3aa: CASSSGQVEGIQYF
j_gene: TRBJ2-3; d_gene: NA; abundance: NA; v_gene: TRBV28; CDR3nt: TGTGCCAGCACCACGGGTTTACGGAGCGCAGATACGCAGTATTTT; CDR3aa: CASTTGLRSADTQYF
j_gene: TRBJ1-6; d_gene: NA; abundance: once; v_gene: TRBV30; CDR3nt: TGTGCCTGGAGTCTCGAGGGAAGGCACCCCCTCCACTTT; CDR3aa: CAWSLEGRHPLHF
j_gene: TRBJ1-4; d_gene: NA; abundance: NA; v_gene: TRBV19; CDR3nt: TGTGCCAGTAGTATGCCGCGGGGAGAAAATGAAAAACTGTTTTTT; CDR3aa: CASSMPRGENEKLFF
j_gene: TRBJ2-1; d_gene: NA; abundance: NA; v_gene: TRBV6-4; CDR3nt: TGTGCCAGCAGCCCCCGACTTACGACTAAAAATGAGCAGTTCTTC; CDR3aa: CASSPRLTTKNEQFF
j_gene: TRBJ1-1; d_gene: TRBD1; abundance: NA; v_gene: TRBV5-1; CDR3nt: TGCGCCAGCAGCAAAGGGACAGGGCCACTGAACACTGAAGCTTTCTTT; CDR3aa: CASSKGTGPLNTEAFF
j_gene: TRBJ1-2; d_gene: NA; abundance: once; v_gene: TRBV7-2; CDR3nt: TGTGCCAGCAGCTTATCGCCAGCGCGGGGCTACACCTTC; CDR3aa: CASSLSPARGYTF
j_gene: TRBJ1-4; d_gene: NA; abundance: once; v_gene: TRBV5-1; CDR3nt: TGCGCCAGCAGCACCCGGGGGGGGGCAGAAAAACTGTTTTTT; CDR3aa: CASSTRGGAEKLFF
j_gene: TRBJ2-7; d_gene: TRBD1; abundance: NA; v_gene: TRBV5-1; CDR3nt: TGCGCCAGCAGCTTCTCGACAGGGGGCGGCTACGAGCAGTACTTC; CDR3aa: CASSFSTGGGYEQYF
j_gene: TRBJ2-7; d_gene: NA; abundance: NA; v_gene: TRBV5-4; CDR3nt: TGTGCCAGCAGCTTCCTAGGGACTTCTTCCTACGAGCAGTACTTC; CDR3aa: CASSFLGTSSYEQYF
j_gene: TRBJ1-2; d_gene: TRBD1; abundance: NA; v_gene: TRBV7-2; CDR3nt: TGTGCCAGCAGCTTAACAGGGGGCGGCTATGGCTACACCTTC; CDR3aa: CASSLTGGGYGYTF
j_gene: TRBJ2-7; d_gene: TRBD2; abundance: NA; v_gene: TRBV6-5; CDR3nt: TGTGCCAGCAGTCCTAGCGGGGGGGCCTCGTACGAGCAGTACTTC; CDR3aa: CASSPSGGASYEQYF
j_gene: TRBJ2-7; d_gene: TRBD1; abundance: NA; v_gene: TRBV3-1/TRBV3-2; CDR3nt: TGTGCCAGCAGCCAACACCAGGGGGCTGGCTACGAGCAGTACTTC; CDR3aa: CASSQHQGAGYEQYF
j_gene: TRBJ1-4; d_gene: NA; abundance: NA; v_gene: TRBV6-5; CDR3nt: TGTGCCAGCAGTAACAGGCGAACTAATGAAAAACTGTTTTTT; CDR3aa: CASSNRRTNEKLFF
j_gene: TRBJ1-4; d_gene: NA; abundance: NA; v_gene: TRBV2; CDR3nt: TGTGCCACTGACAGGACGAATGAAAAACTGTTTTTT; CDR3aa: CATDRTNEKLFF
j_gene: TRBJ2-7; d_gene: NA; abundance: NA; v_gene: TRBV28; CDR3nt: TGTGCCAGCAGTTTACACTCATACCGCTATAGTGGAGCGGACGCCTACGAGCAGTACTTC; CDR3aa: CASSLHSYRYSGADAYEQYF
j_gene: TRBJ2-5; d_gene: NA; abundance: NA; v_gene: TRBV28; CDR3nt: TGTGCCAGCAGTTTACGAGAGACCCAGTACTTC; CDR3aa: CASSLRETQYF
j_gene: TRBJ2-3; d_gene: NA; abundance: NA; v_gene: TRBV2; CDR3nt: TGTGCCAGCAGTGATTTAGCGGCTAGCACAGATACGCAGTATTTT; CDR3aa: CASSDLAASTDTQYF
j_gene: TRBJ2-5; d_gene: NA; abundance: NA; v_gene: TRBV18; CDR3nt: TGTGCCAGCTCACCACCATCTCAAACAACCGCCCAAGAGACCCAGTACTTC; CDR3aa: CASSPPSQTTAQETQYF
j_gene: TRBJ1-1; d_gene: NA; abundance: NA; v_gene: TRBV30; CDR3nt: TGTGCCTGGCTCGCGGGGGGGACTGAAGCTTTCTTT; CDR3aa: CAWLAGGTEAFF
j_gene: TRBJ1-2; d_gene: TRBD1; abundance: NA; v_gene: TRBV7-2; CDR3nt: TGTGCCAGCAGCTTAAAACAGGGGGCTGTAGGTGGCTACACCTTC; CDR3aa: CASSLKQGAVGGYTF
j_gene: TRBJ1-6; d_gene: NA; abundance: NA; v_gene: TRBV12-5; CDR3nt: TGTGCTAGTGGTCAAGGACTGCGGGCCCTCCACTTT; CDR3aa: CASGQGLRALHF
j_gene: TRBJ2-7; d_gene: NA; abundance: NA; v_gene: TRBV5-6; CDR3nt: TGTGCCAGCAGCTGGGGCGTCTCCTCCCTCTCCTACGAGCAGTACTTC; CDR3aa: CASSWGVSSLSYEQYF
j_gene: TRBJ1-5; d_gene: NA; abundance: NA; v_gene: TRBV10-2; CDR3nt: TGCGCCAGCAGTGAGACAGTGGGGAGTAGCAATCAGCCCCAGCATTTT; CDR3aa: CASSETVGSSNQPQHF
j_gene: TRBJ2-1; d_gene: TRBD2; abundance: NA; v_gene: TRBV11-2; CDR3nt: TGTGCCAGCAGCTTAGCGGGACTAGCGACCTACAATGAGCAGTTCTTC; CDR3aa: CASSLAGLATYNEQFF
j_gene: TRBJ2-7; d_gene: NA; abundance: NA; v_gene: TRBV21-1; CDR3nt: TGTGCCAGCAATGGACAGGGTAGCCTAGCGGGACTAAACTACGAGCAGTACTTC; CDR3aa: CASNGQGSLAGLNYEQYF